This TCR beta chain was documented in a study of OX40 agonist ivuxolimab in advanced cancers. Here immunoSEQ multiplex PCR was the method, and the copy in TCRdb shows in-frame clones only, minus some. The profile covers under 40,000 clones, with over 85% appearing a single time and roughly 28% taken by the ten largest. Concerning this clone itself: The antigen remains unidentified.

Findings of the study overall: Partial responders dosed at 0.1-3.0 mg/kg displayed clonal expansion ranking among the lowest. At 0.1 to 3.0 mg/kg and by week 6, clonal expansion occurred in CD4+ and CD8+ blood T cells.

This TCR was recovered from an adult with an advanced solid tumor such as melanoma, head and neck, liver or kidney cancer. The sequencing used CD4+ or CD8+ T cells sorted from blood, collected in a trial of the OX40 agonist ivuxolimab.

CDR3 DNA: TGTGCCAGCAGTGACAGATACGAGCAGTTCTTC. The encoded protein is CASSDRYEQFF. J is TRBJ2-1 and V is TRBV2, with D unresolved. The CDR3 is 11 residues long. Germline V gene sequence: CDR1 SNHLY, CDR2 FYNNEI. V was cut by 3 bases and J by 10 bases, with 7 bases left in between.